This T cell receptor (beta chain) was sequenced during a study of Graves' ophthalmopathy and Graves' hyperthyroidism. Overall study context: Peripheral blood was collected at initial diagnosis, before any treatment.

Comments on this clonotype: This clone may be a read error of a much larger clone one base away.

The length of the CDR3 is 11 residues. From germline, CDR1 is SEHNR and CDR2 FQNEAQ (reference sequence). With 2 bases removed from V and 9 bases from J, the gap between germline ends came to 8 bases. The authors amplified TCR beta CDR3 regions from RNA transcripts. Second-round multiplex PCR followed a first-round RT-PCR using HTBI primers. MiXCR, applied by TCRdb to the multiplex PCR reads, yields one record per CDR3 protein. The data contain around 670,000 distinct CDR3 sequences, 35% to 50% of them singletons. The genes are TRBV7-9 and TRBJ2-7; D is undetermined. The TCR sequence derives from an adult man with Graves' ophthalmopathy. The sequencing sample was made of peripheral blood. CDR3 sequence reads: CASSLQSGQYF. The CDR3 region has the DNA TGTGCCAGCAGCTTACAGTCCGGGCAGTACTTC.